The 9 T cell receptor beta chains listed next were all sequenced from one sample in a study of blood T cell repertoires in COVID-19. Method: immunoSEQ multiplex PCR; TCRdb's copy keeps in-frame clones and lacks some. Of hundreds of thousands of clones detected, 70% to 90% appear once; the ten largest clones hold less than 2.5%. Sequenced: PBMCs or T cells enriched from blood (not recorded which). All receptors derive from a man under 40 who had recovered from COVID-19.

The genes are TRBV5-4 and TRBJ1-1, with 9 nucleotides matching TRBD1. After removal of 5 bases from V and 4 bases from J, the junction contained 12 bases not matched to a gene. The germline V gene has CDR1 SGHNT and CDR2 YYREEE (reference sequence). This CDR3 comprises 16 residues. CDR3 region: CASSKDRGSLGTEAFF. CDR3 nucleotides: TGTGCCAGCAGTAAGGACAGGGGCTCCCTGGGCACTGAAGCTTTCTTT.

The chain uses TRBV6-5 and TRBJ1-5, with 10 bases identical to TRBD1. The ends lost 8 bases at V and 4 bases at J; junction bases unmatched: 8. CDR1 is MNHEY and CDR2 is SVGAGI in the germline V gene. This CDR3 contains 15 residues. Written as DNA, the CDR3 is TGTGCCAGCGGGACAGGGGTCTTCGAAAATCAGCCCCAGCATTTT. Residues: CASGTGVFENQPQHF.

Written as DNA, the CDR3 is TGTGCCAGCGGGGAACCGGGACAGGGACGTGAAAAACTGTTTTTT. Its protein is CASGEPGQGREKLFF. The V gene is TRBV6-5, the J gene TRBJ1-4, with 9 bases aligning to TRBD1. The J segment lost 7 bases and the V segment lost 8 bases, leaving 11 bases of the junction unmatched. CDR1 and CDR2 (germline): MNHEY, SVGAGI. CDR3 length: 15 residues.

The rearrangement uses TRBV7-8 and TRBJ2-3; 10 positions agree with TRBD2. The CDR3 has 16 amino acids. The junction had 6 bases not matched to a gene; V was cut back by 5 bases and J by 1 base. Looked up from germline, CDR1 is SGHVS and CDR2 is FQNEAQ. The CDR3 is CASSPPSGGRTDTQYF. The DNA of the CDR3 is TGTGCCAGCAGCCCCCCTAGCGGGGGCCGCACAGATACGCAGTATTTT.

This clone was picked up a small number of times. The CDR3 nucleotides are TGTGCCTGGAGTGTGGTCAGAGGGTCAGGCGAGGGTCAGCCCCAGCATTTT. Its translation: CAWSVVRGSGEGQPQHF. V is TRBV30 and J is TRBJ1-5; D not certain. Trimming removed 0 bases from V and 6 bases from J, with 21 bases in between. The CDR3 consists of 17 residues. CDR1 GTSNPN and CDR2 SVGIG come from the germline V gene (reference sequence).

V usage is TRBV4-3 and J usage is TRBJ2-7, with 10 bases fitting TRBD1. This CDR3 comprises 14 residues. The germline V gene has CDR1 LGHNA and CDR2 YSLEER. Trimming cost V 2 bases and J 6 bases; bases outside gene matches: 4. The CDR3 DNA is TGCGCCAGCAGCCAACGGACAGGGGGACGCGAGCAGTACTTC. Its protein product is CASSQRTGGREQYF.

The chain employs TRBV7-6 and TRBJ2-5, with TRBD2 identical over 14 bases. Trimming at V came to 0 bases and at J to 6 bases, leaving 6 bases not matched to a gene. Germline V lookup: CDR1 SGHVS, CDR2 FNYEAQ. This CDR3 has 17 residues. The CDR3 DNA reads as TGTGCCAGCAGCTTAGCGCGGAGACTAGCGGGGGGGAAGACCCAGTACTTC. Its translation: CASSLARRLAGGKTQYF.

The chain has TRBV9 and TRBJ2-7; 11 bases are shared with TRBD2. Losses at the gene ends were 3 bases for V and 3 bases for J; bases not matched to a gene: 5. Germline V gives CDR1 SGDLS, CDR2 YYNGEE. This CDR3 has 15 amino acids. This CDR3 is CASSARGTSGYEQYF. The CDR3 region has the DNA TGTGCCAGCAGCGCACGGGGGACTAGCGGCTACGAGCAGTACTTC.

The chain carries TRBV25-1 and TRBJ1-1, with a tentative D call TRBD1 (5 bases). Germline V gene lookup returns CDR1 MGHDK and CDR2 SYGVNS. This CDR3 spans 14 amino acids. Trimming shortened V by 3 bases and J by 0 bases, and 8 bases separated the two germline ends. CDR3 coding DNA: TGTGCCAGCAGTGAGTCGACAGTGAACACTGAAGCTTTCTTT. As protein: CASSESTVNTEAFF.